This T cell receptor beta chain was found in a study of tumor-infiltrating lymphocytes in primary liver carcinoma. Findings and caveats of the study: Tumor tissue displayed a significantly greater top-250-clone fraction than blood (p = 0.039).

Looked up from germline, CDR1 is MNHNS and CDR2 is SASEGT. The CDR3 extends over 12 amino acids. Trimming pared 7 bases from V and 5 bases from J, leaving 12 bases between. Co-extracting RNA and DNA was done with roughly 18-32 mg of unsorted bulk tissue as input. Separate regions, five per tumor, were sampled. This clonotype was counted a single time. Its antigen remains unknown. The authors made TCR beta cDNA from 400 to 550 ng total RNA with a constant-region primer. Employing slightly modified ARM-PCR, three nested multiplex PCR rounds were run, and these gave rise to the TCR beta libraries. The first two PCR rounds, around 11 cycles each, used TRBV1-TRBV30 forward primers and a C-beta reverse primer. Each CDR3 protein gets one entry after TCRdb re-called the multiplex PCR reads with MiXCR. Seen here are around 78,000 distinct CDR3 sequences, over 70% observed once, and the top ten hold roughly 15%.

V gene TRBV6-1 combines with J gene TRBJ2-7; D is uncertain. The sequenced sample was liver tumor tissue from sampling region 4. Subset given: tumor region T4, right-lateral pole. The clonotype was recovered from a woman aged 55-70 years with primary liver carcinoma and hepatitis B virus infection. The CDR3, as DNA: TGTGCCAGCAATGAGAGCAGCGACGAGCAGTACTTC. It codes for CASNESSDEQYF.